One sample yielded the 10 T cell receptor beta chains listed below, sequenced in a study of blood T cell repertoires in COVID-19 (dated by TCRdb to the early 2020s). Receptor amplification or capture employed the immunoSEQ multiplex PCR assay. In TCRdb, the immuneACCESS table is reduced to in-frame sequences with V and J assigned. These tables do not hold every clone; where another copy was compared, an unresolved V gene accounts for under half, and the others remain unexplained. For this sample the table gives some 110,000 clones, of which just under 85% were detected only once. The ten largest clonotypes hold about 3.6% of the sample. Input material: peripheral blood. The receptors here all came from a woman older than 75 with active or convalescent COVID-19.

The chain carries TRBV9 and TRBJ1-1; D is unclear. In germline, CDR1 is SGDLS, CDR2 YYNGEE. The V end was cut by 2 bases, the J end by 3 bases, with 14 bases between. The CDR3 is made up of 15 amino acids. CDR3 bases: TGTGCCAGCAGCGTTTTAGTTGGCGGATACACTGAAGCTTTCTTT. Amino acid sequence: CASSVLVGGYTEAFF.

The gene calls are TRBV28 and TRBJ1-2; D might be TRBD1 (5 bases). Germline CDR1 is MDHEN and CDR2 is SYDVKM. V was trimmed by 6 bases and J by 7 bases, leaving 18 bases between them. The CDR3 length is 14 residues. The chain's CDR3 is CASRPWGGNSGYTF. The DNA of the CDR3 is TGTGCCAGCAGGCCCTGGGGGGGGAATAGTGGCTACACCTTC.

The chain employs TRBV6-6 and TRBJ1-1; D is perhaps TRBD1 (6 bases). Deletions cut 8 bases from V and 5 bases from J, with 15 bases between. The CDR3 is 13 amino acids. The germline V gene has CDR1 MNHNY and CDR2 SVGAGI (reference sequence). Here the CDR3 DNA reads TGTGCCAGCCTTTACAAGGGGGGGACTGAAGCTTTCTTT. Its translation: CASLYKGGTEAFF.

This clone was counted only a few times. The CDR3 here is CASNEGAQPQHF. The CDR3, as DNA: TGTGCCAGCAATGAGGGCGCCCAGCCCCAGCATTTT. The V gene is TRBV2, the J gene TRBJ1-5, with no clear D. Germline V lookup: CDR1 SNHLY, CDR2 FYNNEI. The CDR3 sequence is 12 residues long. With 7 bases removed from V and 7 bases from J, the gap between germline ends came to 11 bases.

The rearrangement uses TRBV30 and TRBJ2-7; TRBD2 matches at 10 bases. V gave up 0 bases and J gave up 5 bases; unmatched junction bases: 4. The CDR3 extends over 14 amino acids. The V gene's germline CDR1 is GTSNPN and CDR2 SVGIG (reference sequence). CDR3 sequence reads: CAWSVRLAGHEQYF. The CDR3, as DNA: TGTGCCTGGAGTGTACGACTAGCGGGCCACGAGCAGTACTTC. Complete variable domain (other parts from reference TRBV30 and TRBJ2-7): SQTIHQWPATLVQPVGSPLSLECTVEGTSNPNLYWYRQAAGRGLQLLFYSVGIGQISSEVPQNLSASRPQDRQFILSSKKLLLSDSGFYLCAWSVRLAGHEQYFGPGTRLTVT.

This clone is a singleton in its sample. The CDR3 DNA reads as TGTGCCAGCAGTGAATTGGCAGGGGGGATTCAGGAGACCCAGTACTTC. Its protein is CASSELAGGIQETQYF. The chain links TRBV2 to TRBJ2-5, with D possibly TRBD1 on 7 matching bases. Trimming took off 2 bases at V and 5 bases at J, with 18 bases between the two ends. The CDR3 spans 16 residues. CDR1 SNHLY and CDR2 FYNNEI come from the germline V gene.

The chain combines TRBV18 with TRBJ2-7, with 8 bases aligning to TRBD2. J gave up 6 bases and V 4 bases, and 20 bases lay outside the gene matches. Germline V lookup: CDR1 KGHSH, CDR2 LQKENI. The CDR3 totals 18 residues. The CDR3 region has the DNA TGTGCCAGCTCACAAACCAGTCCCGGGACTAGTTTTGGGGGCGAGCAGTACTTC. It specifies CASSQTSPGTSFGGEQYF.

V gene TRBV10-1 combines with J gene TRBJ1-5; D is possibly TRBD1 (6 bases). This CDR3 is 15 amino acids long. Trimming cost V 6 bases and J 0 bases, with 12 bases left between them. Germline V gene sequence: CDR1 WNHNN, CDR2 SYGVQD (reference sequence). The CDR3 region has the DNA TGCGCCAGCAGCGAAACAGGGTATAGCAATCAGCCCCAGCATTTT. Its protein is CASSETGYSNQPQHF.

This chain uses TRBV6-5 with TRBJ1-1; the D is unclear. Germline lookup yields CDR1 MNHEY and CDR2 SVGAGI. The CDR3 is 14 residues long. With 0 bases removed from V and 1 base from J, the gap between germline ends came to 6 bases. The CDR3 reads CASSYSEANTEAFF. CDR3 nucleotides: TGTGCCAGCAGTTACTCAGAGGCGAACACTGAAGCTTTCTTT.

The rearrangement uses TRBV6-2 or TRBV6-3 and TRBJ1-5, with D perhaps matching TRBD1 (6 bases). V dropped 6 bases and J dropped 5 bases, with 17 bases sitting between them. This CDR3 is built from 15 residues. Germline assignment: CDR1 MNHEY and CDR2 SVGEGT. The DNA for the CDR3 is TGTGCCAGCAGCAGAGACAGGCGAAAGGATCAGCCCCAGCATTTT. Encoded protein: CASSRDRRKDQPQHF.